A selection of T cell receptor beta chains follows, all from one sample in a study of T cells in Graves' hyperthyroidism and ophthalmopathy. TCRdb redid the calling of the multiplex PCR reads with MiXCR, one entry per CDR3 protein. The repertoire consists of over 200,000 distinct CDR3 sequences, with 15% to 20% occurring once and the leading ten covering roughly 44%. The sample was blood. These receptors were obtained from a man aged 40-49 years with Graves' hyperthyroidism. The CDR3 runs from the conserved cysteine through the conserved F or W. Fields, in order: V gene, clone size, D gene, J gene, CDR3 DNA, CDR3 protein. D genes are given only for firm matches. Size is omitted from some rows. Given values are once, few, many or a class for expanded clones.

v_gene: TRBV7-2
abundance: many
d_gene: -
j_gene: TRBJ2-4
CDR3nt: TGTGCCAGCAGCTTCTCCCCCAACGGAGCTAAAAACATTCAGTACTTC
CDR3aa: CASSFSPNGAKNIQYF

v_gene: TRBV4-2
abundance: many
d_gene: TRBD2
j_gene: TRBJ2-3
CDR3nt: TGTGCCAGCAGCCAAGGGGCGACTAGCGGGGGGACAGATACGCAGTATTTT
CDR3aa: CASSQGATSGGTDTQYF

v_gene: TRBV13
abundance: -
d_gene: -
j_gene: TRBJ1-6
CDR3nt: TGTGCCAGCAGCTTATACCGGGAACGTTATAATTCACCCCTCCACTTT
CDR3aa: CASSLYRERYNSPLHF

v_gene: TRBV20-1
abundance: few
d_gene: -
j_gene: TRBJ2-7
CDR3nt: TGCAGTGCCCGCTCGGCAGGGGTCTACGAGCAGTACTTC
CDR3aa: CSARSAGVYEQYF

v_gene: TRBV19
abundance: -
d_gene: -
j_gene: TRBJ2-5
CDR3nt: TGTGCCAGTAGTATAGAAAACCAAGAGACCCAGTACTTC
CDR3aa: CASSIENQETQYF

v_gene: TRBV25-1
abundance: few
d_gene: TRBD1
j_gene: TRBJ2-7
CDR3nt: TGTGCCAGCAGTGCGGGACAGGTTACCTCCTACGAGCAGTACTTC
CDR3aa: CASSAGQVTSYEQYF

v_gene: TRBV7-9
abundance: many
d_gene: -
j_gene: TRBJ2-5
CDR3nt: TGTGCCAGCAGCCCGCGGGACCGACAAGAGACCCAGTACTTC
CDR3aa: CASSPRDRQETQYF

v_gene: TRBV7-9
abundance: many
d_gene: -
j_gene: TRBJ1-5
CDR3nt: TGTGCCAGCAGCTCGGCGGGTGGTCAGCCCCAGCATTTT
CDR3aa: CASSSAGGQPQHF

v_gene: TRBV27
abundance: -
d_gene: -
j_gene: TRBJ1-6
CDR3nt: TGTGCCATCAGTCCTGGACCCGGAGGGAATTCACCCCTCCACTTT
CDR3aa: CAISPGPGGNSPLHF

v_gene: TRBV12-3/TRBV12-4
abundance: -
d_gene: TRBD1
j_gene: TRBJ2-7
CDR3nt: TGTGCCAGCAGTTTACGGGACAGGGAATGGTACGAGCAGTACTTC
CDR3aa: CASSLRDREWYEQYF

v_gene: TRBV7-9
abundance: many
d_gene: -
j_gene: TRBJ1-1
CDR3nt: TGTGCCAGCAGCTTCACTCCAAACACTGAAGCTTTCTTT
CDR3aa: CASSFTPNTEAFF

v_gene: TRBV3-1
abundance: -
d_gene: -
j_gene: TRBJ2-3
CDR3nt: TGTGCCAGCAGCCGCTCGAGTGCGGCAGATACGCAGTATTTT
CDR3aa: CASSRSSAADTQYF

v_gene: TRBV3-1
abundance: -
d_gene: TRBD2
j_gene: TRBJ2-1
CDR3nt: TGTGCCAGCAGCCAAGGAATCCTAGCGGGGGCCCCCAGCTCCTACAATGAGCAGTTCTTC
CDR3aa: CASSQGILAGAPSSYNEQFF

v_gene: TRBV6-1
abundance: many
d_gene: -
j_gene: TRBJ1-5
CDR3nt: TGTGCCAGCAGCGTATACGAGGGGTCCCAGCATTTT
CDR3aa: CASSVYEGSQHF

v_gene: TRBV12-3/TRBV12-4
abundance: many
d_gene: TRBD1
j_gene: TRBJ2-7
CDR3nt: TGTGCCAGCACCATCGGGACAGGGATCTACGAGCAGTACTTC
CDR3aa: CASTIGTGIYEQYF

v_gene: TRBV10-1
abundance: -
d_gene: -
j_gene: TRBJ2-3
CDR3nt: TGCGCCAGCAGTGAAGGACTAAGCACAGATACGCAGTATTTT
CDR3aa: CASSEGLSTDTQYF

v_gene: TRBV6-2/TRBV6-3
abundance: many
d_gene: -
j_gene: TRBJ2-1
CDR3nt: TGTGCCAGCAGTTGGGACAATGAGCAGTTCTTC
CDR3aa: CASSWDNEQFF

v_gene: TRBV10-3
abundance: many
d_gene: -
j_gene: TRBJ2-3
CDR3nt: TGTGCCATCAATAGGGGGAGCACAGATACGCAGTATTTT
CDR3aa: CAINRGSTDTQYF

v_gene: TRBV24-1
abundance: -
d_gene: -
j_gene: TRBJ2-1
CDR3nt: TGTGCCACCAGGGCGGGACCCTCCTACAATGAGCAGTTCTTC
CDR3aa: CATRAGPSYNEQFF

v_gene: TRBV5-4
abundance: -
d_gene: -
j_gene: TRBJ2-2
CDR3nt: TGTGCCAGCAGCTTTAGGGGTCCAAACACCGGGGAGCTGTTTTTT
CDR3aa: CASSFRGPNTGELFF

v_gene: TRBV4-3
abundance: -
d_gene: TRBD2
j_gene: TRBJ2-1
CDR3nt: TGCGCCAGCAGCCAAGAAATTAGTAATCGGGGGGTTAACAATGAGCAGTTCTTC
CDR3aa: CASSQEISNRGVNNEQFF

v_gene: TRBV2
abundance: many
d_gene: -
j_gene: TRBJ2-7
CDR3nt: TGTGCCAGCAGTGAACGCAGGGAATTCGACGAGCAGTACTTC
CDR3aa: CASSERREFDEQYF

v_gene: TRBV5-1
abundance: many
d_gene: TRBD1
j_gene: TRBJ2-5
CDR3nt: TGCGCCAGCAGCGGACAGGGGGGAGAGACCCAGTACTTC
CDR3aa: CASSGQGGETQYF

v_gene: TRBV6-1
abundance: many
d_gene: TRBD1
j_gene: TRBJ2-3
CDR3nt: TGTGCCAGCAGTGAAGCGTGGTCACAGGGGGCACAAGATACGCAGTATTTT
CDR3aa: CASSEAWSQGAQDTQYF

v_gene: TRBV7-2
abundance: -
d_gene: -
j_gene: TRBJ2-3
CDR3nt: TGTGCCAGCAGCTTGAATTATAGGGCCACAGATACGCAGTATTTT
CDR3aa: CASSLNYRATDTQYF

v_gene: TRBV6-2/TRBV6-3
abundance: -
d_gene: TRBD1
j_gene: TRBJ1-5
CDR3nt: TGTGCCAGCAGTTGGGACAGGGACAATCAGCCCCAGCATTTT
CDR3aa: CASSWDRDNQPQHF

v_gene: TRBV28
abundance: -
d_gene: TRBD2
j_gene: TRBJ2-5
CDR3nt: TGTGCCAGCAGTTCCCCTGGGGGAGCGGGGGGGGGCTATTCGGAGACCCAGTACTTC
CDR3aa: CASSSPGGAGGGYSETQYF

v_gene: TRBV7-9
abundance: many
d_gene: -
j_gene: TRBJ2-2
CDR3nt: TGTGCCAGCAGCTTCTCAGGGCGCACCGGGGAGCTGTTTTTT
CDR3aa: CASSFSGRTGELFF

v_gene: TRBV7-9
abundance: many
d_gene: -
j_gene: TRBJ2-3
CDR3nt: TGTGCCAGCAGCGTCCAGGGCAGCACAGATACGCAGTATTTT
CDR3aa: CASSVQGSTDTQYF

v_gene: TRBV28
abundance: -
d_gene: -
j_gene: TRBJ1-1
CDR3nt: TGTGCCAGCTCACTCTTTGGAGCTGAAGCTTTCTTT
CDR3aa: CASSLFGAEAFF

v_gene: TRBV10-1
abundance: -
d_gene: -
j_gene: TRBJ1-3
CDR3nt: TGCGCCACCTCGACAGACTCTGGAAACACCATATATTTT
CDR3aa: CATSTDSGNTIYF